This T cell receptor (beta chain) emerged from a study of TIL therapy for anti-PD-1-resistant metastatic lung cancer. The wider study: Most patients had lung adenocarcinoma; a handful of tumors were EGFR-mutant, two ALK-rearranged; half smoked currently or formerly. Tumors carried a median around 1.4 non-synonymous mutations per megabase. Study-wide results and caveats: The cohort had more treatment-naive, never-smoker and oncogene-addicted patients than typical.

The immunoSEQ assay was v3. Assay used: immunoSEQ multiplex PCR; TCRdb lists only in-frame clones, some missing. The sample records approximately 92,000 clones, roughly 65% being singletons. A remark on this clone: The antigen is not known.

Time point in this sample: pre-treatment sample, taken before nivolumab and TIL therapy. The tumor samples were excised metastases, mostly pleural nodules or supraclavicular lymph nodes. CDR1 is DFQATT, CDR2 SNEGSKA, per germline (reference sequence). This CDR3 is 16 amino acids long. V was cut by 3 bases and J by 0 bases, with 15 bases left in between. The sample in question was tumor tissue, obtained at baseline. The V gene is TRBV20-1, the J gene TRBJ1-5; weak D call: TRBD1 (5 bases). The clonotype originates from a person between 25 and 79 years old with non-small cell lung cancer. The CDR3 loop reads CSASTRRQNSNQPQHF. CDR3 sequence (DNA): TGCAGTGCTAGTACGCGGAGACAGAATAGCAATCAGCCCCAGCATTTT.